Below are 7 T cell receptor beta chains sequenced from a single sample in a study of OX40 agonist ivuxolimab in advanced cancers. Using immunoSEQ multiplex PCR, the repertoire was profiled, and TCRdb retains in-frame clones only, with some absent. Here the sample spans more than 95,000 clones, about nine tenths being singletons. Source: CD4+ or CD8+ T cells sorted from blood, taken in a trial of the OX40 agonist ivuxolimab. These receptors originate from an adult with an advanced solid tumor such as melanoma, head and neck, liver or kidney cancer.

The genes are TRBV5-8 and TRBJ2-1; D is perhaps TRBD1 (6 bases). The ends were cut back, 4 bases at V and 3 bases at J, with 17 bases in the middle. This CDR3 has 16 residues. Germline V lookup: CDR1 SGHTS, CDR2 YDEGEE. CDR3 sequence: CASSTRQAKGYNEQFF. CDR3 nucleotides: TGTGCCAGCAGCACTAGACAGGCGAAGGGCTACAATGAGCAGTTCTTC.

The genes are TRBV29-1 and TRBJ2-1, with D perhaps TRBD2 (5 bases). Trimming took 1 base from V and 12 from J, leaving 19 bases between them. This CDR3 has 14 residues. The germline CDR1 and CDR2 sequences are SQVTM and ANQGSEA. The CDR3 DNA follows: TGCAGCGTTGAAGGGAGGTCCCAAGCACAAGGGCAGTTCTTC. Its protein is CSVEGRSQAQGQFF.

The V gene is TRBV18, the J gene TRBJ2-7; tentatively, D is TRBD1 or TRBD2 (6 bases each). Deletions cut 6 bases from V and 0 bases from J, with 15 bases between. Germline V CDR1 and CDR2: KGHSH, LQKENI. CDR3 length: 15 residues. CDR3 protein: CASSHEGGISYEQYF. The CDR3 DNA follows: TGTGCCAGCTCCCACGAGGGGGGAATCTCCTACGAGCAGTACTTC.

This rearrangement joins TRBV5-1 to TRBJ2-7; 8 bases line up with TRBD2. Germline CDR1 and CDR2: SGHRS and YFSETQ. Trimming at V came to 2 bases and at J to 0 bases, leaving 7 bases not matched to a gene. The CDR3 contains 16 residues. The CDR3 loop is CASSFNSGSYSYEQYF. The CDR3 region has the DNA TGCGCCAGCAGCTTCAACAGCGGGAGTTACTCCTACGAGCAGTACTTC. The full variable domain, in which reference TRBV5-1 and TRBJ2-7 provide the parts outside the CDR3, is KAGVTQTPRYLIKTRGQQVTLSCSPISGHRSVSWYQQTPGQGLQFLFEYFSETQRNKGNFPGRFSGRQFSNSRSEMNVSTLELGDSALYLCASSFNSGSYSYEQYFGPGTRLTVT.

J is TRBJ2-3 and V is TRBV7-2; D uncertain. In germline, CDR1 is SGHTA, CDR2 FQGNSA. CDR3 size: 13 residues. Trimming left V 3 bases short and J 1 base short, with 5 bases between. DNA for the CDR3: TGTGCCAGCAGCTTTTATGGCACAGATACGCAGTATTTT. Protein product: CASSFYGTDTQYF.

The chain is built from TRBV30 and TRBJ2-3, with TRBD2 matching 7 bases. Germline trimming cut 4 bases from V and 0 bases from J; bases unmatched to any gene: 7. The CDR3 is made up of 15 amino acids. The germline CDR1 and CDR2 sequences are GTSNPN and SVGIG (reference sequence). CDR3 loop: CAWTSGSQSTDTQYF. As DNA, the CDR3 is TGTGCCTGGACTAGCGGCAGTCAAAGCACAGATACGCAGTATTTT.

This chain uses TRBV5-6 with TRBJ2-5; 7 bases match TRBD1. Germline CDR1 and CDR2: SGHDT and YYEEEE. The CDR3 is made up of 14 amino acids. V was clipped by 0 bases and J by 5 bases; unmatched bases: 4. The CDR3 region has the DNA TGTGCCAGCAGCTTGGGAGGGGGCTGGGAGACCCAGTACTTC. Residues: CASSLGGGWETQYF.